These T cell receptor beta chains were read from a single sample in a study of T cell responses to AZD1222 COVID-19 vaccine. Some clones are missing from TCRdb's copy, which holds only in-frame ones; the method was immunoSEQ multiplex PCR. This table holds fewer than 120,000 clones, roughly 90% found once. This specimen was peripheral blood, taken on day 0 of AZD1222 vaccination. The receptors stem from an adult in good health. The CDR3 runs from the conserved cysteine through the conserved F or W. Fields, in order: V gene, D gene, J gene, clone size, CDR3 DNA, CDR3 protein. D genes are given only for firm matches. Clone sizes are given selectively: once, few, many, or a class where the clone is expanded.

TRBV7-2,.,TRBJ2-7,.,TGTGCCAGCAGCGGGCGGACAGCCAGCACCTACGAGCAGTACTTC,CASSGRTASTYEQYF
TRBV11-2,TRBD2,TRBJ2-1,.,TGTGCCAGCAGCTCGCGGGGGGTCACCACCTACAATGAGCAGTTCTTC,CASSSRGVTTYNEQFF
TRBV7-2,TRBD1,TRBJ1-5,.,TGTGCCAGCAGCTTAGTTGGGACAGAAAGCAATCAGCCCCAGCATTTT,CASSLVGTESNQPQHF
TRBV7-2,.,TRBJ1-6,.,TGTGCCAGCAGCTCGTGGGCGCCCAATTCACCCCTCCACTTT,CASSSWAPNSPLHF
TRBV30,.,TRBJ1-1,.,TGTGCCTGGAACTGGGGGACTGAAGCTTTCTTT,CAWNWGTEAFF
TRBV6-5,.,TRBJ1-4,.,TGTGCCAGCAGATACCTGGGAGGGCCTAATGAAAAACTGTTTTTT,CASRYLGGPNEKLFF
TRBV29-1,.,TRBJ2-4,.,TGCAGCGTCGGACGGGAAAACATTCAGTACTTC,CSVGRENIQYF
TRBV7-9,TRBD2,TRBJ2-1,.,TGTGCCAGCAGCTTAGGGCTAGCGGGGCCCAATGAGCAGTTCTTC,CASSLGLAGPNEQFF
TRBV2,.,TRBJ1-6,.,TGTGCCAGCAGTGACGGCAGATTCGATAATTCACCCCTCCACTTT,CASSDGRFDNSPLHF
TRBV5-1,.,TRBJ1-1,.,TGCGCCAGCAGCTTGTCACCCACGGGGAACACTGAAGCTTTCTTT,CASSLSPTGNTEAFF
TRBV7-6,TRBD1,TRBJ1-4,.,TGTGCCAGCAGCCCAAGGAGGGACAGGGGCGTCAATGAAAAACTGTTTTTT,CASSPRRDRGVNEKLFF
TRBV7-9,.,TRBJ1-1,.,TGTGCCAGCAGCTTAAGGGGCCGACCCACTGAAGCTTTCTTT,CASSLRGRPTEAFF
TRBV30,.,TRBJ1-5,.,TGTGCCTGGAGTGCCGGGAGCAATCAGCCCCAGCATTTT,CAWSAGSNQPQHF
TRBV5-4,.,TRBJ1-1,few,TGTGCCAGCAGCTTGGTTGCAGAGATGAACACTGAAGCTTTCTTT,CASSLVAEMNTEAFF
TRBV11-3,.,TRBJ1-1,.,TGTGCCAGCAGCGCGACAGGTAACACTGAAGCTTTCTTT,CASSATGNTEAFF
TRBV11-2,TRBD1,TRBJ2-2,.,TGTGCCAGCAGCTTCTTCCGACAGGGAATCAGTGGCACCGGGGAGCTGTTTTTT,CASSFFRQGISGTGELFF
TRBV27,.,TRBJ2-7,.,TGTGCCAGCAGTTTTCAGCCGGCGTCCTACGAGCAGTACTTC,CASSFQPASYEQYF
TRBV11-2,TRBD1,TRBJ1-2,.,TGTGCCAGCAGCCCTTTACAGGGGGCATTTGGCTACACCTTC,CASSPLQGAFGYTF
TRBV19,.,TRBJ2-7,.,TGTGCCAGTAGCCCGGGGTGGACCTACGAGCAGTACTTC,CASSPGWTYEQYF
TRBV29-1,.,TRBJ1-1,.,TGCAGCGTTGTTCCCAGGATGAACACTGAAGCTTTCTTT,CSVVPRMNTEAFF
TRBV4-2,TRBD2,TRBJ2-5,.,TGTGCCAGCAGCCCGGGGCGGGAGTATGAGACCCAGTACTTC,CASSPGREYETQYF
TRBV29-1,.,TRBJ1-1,.,TGCAGCGTTATCCGACAGAACACTGAAGCTTTCTTT,CSVIRQNTEAFF
TRBV7-9,.,TRBJ1-2,many,TGTGCCAGCAGCTTAGAGATACAGGGTCATGGCTACACCTTC,CASSLEIQGHGYTF
TRBV11-3,.,TRBJ1-1,.,TGTGCCAGCAGCTTAGGTCGGAACACTGAAGCTTTCTTT,CASSLGRNTEAFF
TRBV2,.,TRBJ2-6,.,TGTGCCAGCAGTTATGACAGCTCTGGGGCCAACGTCCTGACTTTC,CASSYDSSGANVLTF
TRBV19,.,TRBJ1-2,once,TGTGCCAGTATGGAGGGAGGGCTTGGCTACACCTTC,CASMEGGLGYTF
TRBV5-1,TRBD1,TRBJ1-1,.,TGCGCCAGCAGCCCCGACAGGGGGCGAACAACTGAAGCTTTCTTT,CASSPDRGRTTEAFF
TRBV5-4,.,TRBJ1-2,.,TGTGCCAGCAGCTTGGCCAGGGAAGCTAACTATGGCTACACCTTC,CASSLAREANYGYTF
TRBV7-2,.,TRBJ1-3,.,TGTGCCAGCAGCGACCAGGCAAGTTGGAACACCATATATTTT,CASSDQASWNTIYF
TRBV5-1,TRBD1,TRBJ2-3,.,TGCGCCAGCAGCTCGAACTGGGGGCCGGGACAGGGAAGAGATACGCAGTATTTT,CASSSNWGPGQGRDTQYF
TRBV30,.,TRBJ1-5,.,TGTGCCTGGAGTGACCGCGGTGGGACCGGTCAGCCCCAGCATTTT,CAWSDRGGTGQPQHF
TRBV5-1,TRBD2,TRBJ2-1,.,TGCGCCAGCAGCACTGGGGTGGGTAGCGGGAGTTCCTACAATGAGCAGTTCTTC,CASSTGVGSGSSYNEQFF
TRBV6-5,TRBD1,TRBJ1-5,.,TGTGCCAGCAGTCCAAGGGGGCACAATCAGCCCCAGCATTTT,CASSPRGHNQPQHF
TRBV7-2,TRBD2,TRBJ2-3,.,TGTGCCAGCAGCCTCCAGCGGGGGGGCCATACGCAGTATTTT,CASSLQRGGHTQYF
TRBV19,TRBD1,TRBJ1-5,.,TGTGCCAGTAGTATTGACAGGGATCAGCCCCAGCATTTT,CASSIDRDQPQHF
TRBV18,.,TRBJ2-7,.,TGTGCCAGCTCACGGGACGGGTACTCCTACGAGCAGTACTTC,CASSRDGYSYEQYF
TRBV7-2,.,TRBJ1-5,.,TGTGCCAGCAGCTTAGCAGGGGTCGGGTGGCCCCAGCATTTT,CASSLAGVGWPQHF
TRBV15,TRBD1,TRBJ1-3,.,TGTGCCACCTGGACAGGGGCCTCTGGAAACACCATATATTTT,CATWTGASGNTIYF
TRBV11-2,.,TRBJ2-1,.,TGTGCCAGCAGCTTAGAGTTGGGATACAATGAGCAGTTCTTC,CASSLELGYNEQFF
TRBV7-2,.,TRBJ2-1,.,TGTGCCAGCAGCTTATCCGACAGATCATACAATGAGCAGTTCTTC,CASSLSDRSYNEQFF